Listed here are 23 T cell receptor beta chains from one sample, sequenced in a study of long-term antiretroviral therapy in people with HIV. With survey level as its setting, the immunoSEQ assay was v3.0. The repertoire was sequenced with immunoSEQ multiplex PCR; TCRdb's copy has only in-frame clones and lacks some. Of about 20,000 clones listed, approximately 81% were seen once; the top ten hold about 11%. Sample: unsorted PBMCs, taken 2.4 years after starting antiretroviral therapy. These TCRs come from a man aged 35 to 55 with HIV.

This chain links TRBV6-5 with TRBJ2-3, with D possibly being TRBD1 (6 bases). This CDR3 contains 11 residues. Trimming stripped 2 bases from V and 9 bases from J, with 6 bases between. Germline assignment: CDR1 MNHEY and CDR2 SVGAGI. CDR3 sequence (DNA): TGTGCCAGCAGTTACCAGGGGACGCAGTATTTT. It is translated as CASSYQGTQYF.

This chain connects TRBV18 to TRBJ2-1, with TRBD1 matching 7 bases. V gave up 1 base and J gave up 6 bases; unmatched junction bases: 3. The CDR3 has 14 residues. The germline CDR1 and CDR2 sequences are KGHSH and LQKENI. The CDR3 nucleotides read TGTGCCAGCTCACCACAGGGACAGAGCAATGAGCAGTTCTTC. Translating it yields CASSPQGQSNEQFF.

The CDR3 sequence: CASSPGRVKGANYGYTF. CDR3 DNA: TGTGCCAGCAGCCCCGGCAGGGTAAAAGGGGCTAACTATGGCTACACCTTC. The chain joins TRBV13 to TRBJ1-2; tentative D call: TRBD1 (5 bases). Deletions cut 5 bases from V and 0 bases from J, with 19 bases between. The CDR3 is made up of 17 amino acids. The germline V gene encodes CDR1 PRHDT and CDR2 FYEKMQ (reference sequence).

The table lists this clone with a few counts. This rearrangement joins TRBV7-3 to TRBJ1-1; the D is unclear. Trimming stripped 3 bases from V and 3 bases from J, with 8 bases between. CDR1 is SGHTA and CDR2 is FQGTGA in the germline V gene. CDR3 size: 13 residues. The CDR3 coding sequence is TGTGCCAGCAGCTTCGACCCAGACACTGAAGCTTTCTTT. This encodes CASSFDPDTEAFF. The entire variable domain, with the rest obtained from reference TRBV7-3 and TRBJ1-1, is as follows: GAGVSQTPSNKVTEKGKYVELRCDPISGHTALYWYRQSLGQGPEFLIYFQGTGAADDSGLPNDRFFAVRPEGSVSTLKIQRTERGDSAVYLCASSFDPDTEAFFGQGTRLTVV.

The chain has TRBV7-2 and TRBJ2-1; D gene uncertain. V was trimmed by 1 base and J by 6 bases, leaving 4 bases between them. Germline CDR1 and CDR2: SGHTA and FQGNSA. The CDR3 extends over 12 amino acids. In DNA form, the CDR3 reads TGTGCCAGCAGCTTAGTATCCAATGAGCAGTTCTTC. This translates into CASSLVSNEQFF.

The chain recombines TRBV5-1 with TRBJ2-1; TRBD2 matches at 7 bases. Germline CDR1 reads SGHRS; CDR2 reads YFSETQ. The CDR3 has 15 residues. Trimming at V came to 2 bases and at J to 6 bases, leaving 8 bases not matched to a gene. The CDR3 spells CASSFVAGVGNEQFF. The CDR3 DNA sequence: TGCGCCAGCAGCTTTGTCGCGGGAGTAGGCAATGAGCAGTTCTTC.

The chain recombines TRBV5-1 with TRBJ1-5; D is uncertain. This CDR3 region has 13 residues. Germline V gene data show CDR1 as SGHRS and CDR2 as YFSETQ. V was pared by 0 bases and J by 5 bases, with 6 bases between. Here the CDR3 DNA reads TGCGCCAGCAGCTTGGGGTCCGATCAGCCCCAGCATTTT. Translation: CASSLGSDQPQHF.

J is TRBJ1-2 and V is TRBV29-1; 10 bases fit TRBD1. The CDR3 sequence is 14 residues long. V was pared by 6 bases and J by 2 bases, with 6 bases of the junction left unmatched. Germline V gene sequence: CDR1 SQVTM, CDR2 ANQGSEA. The CDR3 DNA follows: TGCAGCGTCCAAGGGGACAGGGGCAACTATGGCTACACCTTC. Amino acids: CSVQGDRGNYGYTF.

The rearrangement joins TRBV18 to TRBJ2-1; D is ambiguous. The CDR3 sequence is 12 residues long. Trimming took 3 bases from V and 5 from J, leaving 5 bases between them. Per germline, CDR1 KGHSH and CDR2 LQKENI. The CDR3: CASSPDHNEQFF. CDR3 nucleotides: TGTGCCAGCTCACCCGACCACAATGAGCAGTTCTTC.

V usage is TRBV7-2 and J usage is TRBJ2-3; TRBD2 is a possible D gene (5 bases). The CDR3 contains 13 residues. CDR1 SGHTA and CDR2 FQGNSA come from the germline V gene. V was shortened by 10 bases and J by 5 bases, with 16 bases between the two germline ends. In nucleotides, the CDR3 is TGTGCCAACGGCAGGACGGGGATAGATACGCAGTATTTT. This sequence encodes CANGRTGIDTQYF.

The chain is built from TRBV11-2 and TRBJ1-2; no clear D gene. There are 15 residues in the CDR3. The germline gives CDR1 SGHAT, CDR2 FQNNGV. The V and J ends lost 1 base and 8 bases respectively, with 17 bases between them. The DNA for the CDR3 is TGTGCCAGCAGCTTAGTAGGAGGGCTCGGCAACGGCTACACCTTC. It codes for CASSLVGGLGNGYTF.

The chain combines TRBV5-1 with TRBJ2-1; D gene uncertain. This CDR3 region has 12 residues. The V gene's germline CDR1 is SGHRS and CDR2 YFSETQ. V dropped 0 bases and J dropped 8 bases, with 6 bases sitting between them. For the CDR3, the DNA is TGCGCCAGCAGCTTGGGGGGTCATGAGCAGTTCTTC. Translating gives CASSLGGHEQFF.

The chain employs TRBV15 and TRBJ2-1; D may be TRBD2 (6 bases). The CDR3 is 14 amino acids. Germline V gene sequence: CDR1 LNHNV, CDR2 YYDKDF (reference sequence). V was trimmed by 1 base and J by 9 bases, leaving 13 bases between them. The CDR3 bases are TGTGCCACCAGCAGAGGCAGGGAGGTCGGTGAGCAGTTCTTC. The encoded protein is CATSRGREVGEQFF.

The rearrangement uses TRBV5-1 and TRBJ2-7, with D unresolved. The germline gives CDR1 SGHRS, CDR2 YFSETQ. V dropped 5 bases and J dropped 5 bases, with 14 bases sitting between them. The CDR3 length is 13 residues. The CDR3 spells CASSEQGADEQYF. CDR3 DNA sequence: TGCGCCAGCAGTGAGCAAGGCGCGGACGAGCAGTACTTC.

The V and J genes are TRBV7-6 and TRBJ2-2, with D hard to call. The germline V gene has CDR1 SGHVS and CDR2 FNYEAQ. The CDR3 totals 12 residues. The V end lost 10 bases, the J end lost 3 bases, and 9 bases lay between the germline ends. In DNA form, the CDR3 reads TGTGCCACTAAGGCGGACACCGGGGAGCTGTTTTTT. Encoded protein: CATKADTGELFF.

V is TRBV30 and J is TRBJ2-5; D may be TRBD2 (6 bases). The V gene lost 1 base and the J gene lost 5 bases, with 14 bases spanning the gap. Germline V CDR1 and CDR2: GTSNPN, SVGIG (reference sequence). The CDR3 covers 14 residues. The CDR3 DNA reads TGTGCCTGGAGTGAAGCGGGCGTTTCGGAGACCCAGTACTTC. Its translation is CAWSEAGVSETQYF.

This chain uses TRBV28 with TRBJ2-1; D not resolved. Germline CDR1 reads MDHEN; CDR2 reads SYDVKM. This CDR3 has 15 residues. V lost 11 bases and J lost 0, with 17 bases in between. Here the CDR3 DNA reads TGTGCCGCTGACCCCGGAACGAGCTCCTACAATGAGCAGTTCTTC. It is translated as CAADPGTSSYNEQFF.

This chain uses TRBV28 with TRBJ2-7; 8 bases align to TRBD1. Germline V gives CDR1 MDHEN, CDR2 SYDVKM. Trimming removed 6 bases from V and 3 bases from J; junction bases left unmatched: 10. CDR3 size: 15 residues. Here the CDR3 DNA reads TGTGCCAGCAGGAACTCCGGGACAGGCCTCTACGAGCAGTACTTC. Its protein product is CASRNSGTGLYEQYF. The complete variable domain, with remaining parts taken from reference TRBV28 and TRBJ2-7, reads DVKVTQSSRYLVKRTGEKVFLECVQDMDHENMFWYRQDPGLGLRLIYFSYDVKMKEKGDIPEGYSVSREKKERFSLILESASTNQTSMYLCASRNSGTGLYEQYFGPGTRLTVT.

J is TRBJ2-5 and V is TRBV15, with D tentatively TRBD1 (5 bases). V lost 4 bases, J lost 4 bases, and 16 bases lay in between. This CDR3 spans 15 amino acids. Germline CDR1 LNHNV, CDR2 YYDKDF (reference sequence). The CDR3 bases are TGTGCCACCAGCAAAAATTTACAGGTTAGAGAGACCCAGTACTTC. Its translation: CATSKNLQVRETQYF.

This clone was seen just once. This chain connects TRBV6-5 to TRBJ2-1; no definite D call. Between the trimmed V and J ends, which lost 7 bases and 10 bases, there was a span of 14 bases. This CDR3 is built from 12 residues. Germline CDR1 reads MNHEY; CDR2 reads SVGAGI. The CDR3 bases are TGTGCCAGCAAGAAGGGTTTAAACGAGCAGTTCTTC. This translates into CASKKGLNEQFF.

The chain employs TRBV7-2 and TRBJ2-7; 11 bases align to TRBD2. The CDR3 is 15 residues long. Unmatched junction bases numbered 7, after V lost 6 bases and J lost 3 bases. The germline V gene has CDR1 SGHTA and CDR2 FQGNSA. CDR3 residues: CASSRGSGGGYEQYF. CDR3 DNA sequence: TGTGCCAGCAGTAGGGGTAGCGGGGGGGGCTACGAGCAGTACTTC.

This rearrangement joins TRBV7-6 to TRBJ2-1, with 11 bases lining up with TRBD1. Trimming at V came to 5 bases and at J to 7 bases, leaving 10 bases not matched to a gene. The CDR3 length is 16 residues. Germline lookup yields CDR1 SGHVS and CDR2 FNYEAQ. CDR3 DNA sequence: TGTGCCAGCAGCACATGGACAGGGGGCATGGGGAATGAGCAGTTCTTC. Its translation is CASSTWTGGMGNEQFF. Full variable domain (missing parts from reference TRBV7-6 and TRBJ2-1): GAGVSQSPRYKVTKRGQDVALRCDPISGHVSLYWYRQALGQGPEFLTYFNYEAQQDKSGLPNDRFSAERPEGSISTLTIQRTEQRDSAMYRCASSTWTGGMGNEQFFGPGTRLTVL.

The chain has TRBV14 and TRBJ2-3; D unresolved. Germline V gene sequence: CDR1 SGHDN, CDR2 FVKESK. V lost 3 bases, J lost 2 bases, and 9 bases lay in between. This CDR3 region has 14 residues. CDR3: CASSHLTNTDTQYF. The CDR3, as DNA: TGTGCCAGCAGCCATCTGACAAACACAGATACGCAGTATTTT.